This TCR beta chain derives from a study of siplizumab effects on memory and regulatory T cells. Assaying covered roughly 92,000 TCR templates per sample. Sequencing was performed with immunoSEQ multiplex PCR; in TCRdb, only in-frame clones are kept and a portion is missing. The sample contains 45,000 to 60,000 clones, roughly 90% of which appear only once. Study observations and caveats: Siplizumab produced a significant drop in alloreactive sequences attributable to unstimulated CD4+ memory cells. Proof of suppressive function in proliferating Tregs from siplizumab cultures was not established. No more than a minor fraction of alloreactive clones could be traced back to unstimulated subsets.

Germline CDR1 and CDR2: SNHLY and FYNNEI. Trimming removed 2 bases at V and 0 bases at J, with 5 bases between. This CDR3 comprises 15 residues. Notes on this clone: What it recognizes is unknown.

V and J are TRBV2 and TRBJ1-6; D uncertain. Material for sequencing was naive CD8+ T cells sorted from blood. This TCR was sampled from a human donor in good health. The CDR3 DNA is TGTGCCAGCAGTGAATGGAGCTCCTATAATTCACCCCTCCACTTT. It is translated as CASSEWSSYNSPLHF.